Each of the 23 T cell receptor beta chains below was sequenced from the same sample in a study of early T cells in non-severe SARS-CoV-2 infection. One entry per CDR3 protein results from TCRdb running MiXCR on the 5' RACE reads. Here the sample spans about 33,000 distinct CDR3 sequences, around 6% being singletons. Sequencing was done on a sample of whole blood. These receptors were taken from an adult who was a healthcare worker with PCR-confirmed SARS-CoV-2 infection or an uninfected control (not recorded which).

This clonotype was seen repeatedly, ten times or more. The genes are TRBV27 and TRBJ2-1; 8 nucleotides align to TRBD1. The CDR3 has 14 residues. Germline V CDR1 and CDR2: MNHEY, SMNVEV (reference sequence). Trimming at V came to 8 bases and at J to 4 bases, leaving 7 bases not matched to a gene. CDR3 residues: CASRRTGSYNEQFF. The CDR3 nucleotides read TGTGCCAGCCGACGGACAGGGTCTTACAATGAGCAGTTCTTC.

Of note for this clonotype: A junction end diverges from the germline sequence, so it may reflect a read error. The chain is built from TRBV7-7 and TRBJ1-3; D unresolved. Germline V gives CDR1 SSHAT, CDR2 FNYEAQ (reference sequence). CDR3 length: 13 residues. The CDR3, as DNA: TGTGCTAGCAGCTTAGACCGCGGAAACACCATATATTTT. It codes for CASSLDRGNTIYF.

The chain employs TRBV3-1 and TRBJ2-7; D perhaps matches TRBD1 (6 bases). Germline CDR1 is LGHDT and CDR2 is YNNKEL (reference sequence). Between the trimmed V and J ends, which lost 2 bases and 5 bases, there was a span of 10 bases. The CDR3 is 13 amino acids. The CDR3, as DNA: TGTGCCAGCAGCCAAAGACAGGCGAACGAGCAGTACTTC. It translates to CASSQRQANEQYF.

This clonotype was seen repeatedly, ten times or more. The chain combines TRBV28 with TRBJ1-1, with D possibly being TRBD1 (5 bases). CDR3 length equals 11 residues. CDR1 and CDR2 from the germline V gene are MDHEN and SYDVKM. V lost 5 bases and J lost 4, with 5 bases in between. CDR3 sequence reads: CASSGATEAFF. The DNA for the CDR3 is TGTGCCAGCAGTGGGGCCACTGAAGCTTTCTTT. The full variable domain, in which reference TRBV28 and TRBJ1-1 provide the parts outside the CDR3, is DVKVTQSSRYLVKRTGEKVFLECVQDMDHENMFWYRQDPGLGLRLIYFSYDVKMKEKGDIPEGYSVSREKKERFSLILESASTNQTSMYLCASSGATEAFFGQGTRLTVV.

This clonotype was seen only a few times. The V gene is TRBV5-5, the J gene TRBJ1-6, with a possible D match to TRBD1 (5 bases). Germline assignment: CDR1 SGHKS and CDR2 YYEKEE (reference sequence). This CDR3 region has 15 residues. V shed 1 base and J shed 9 bases, with 14 bases lying between them. For the CDR3, the DNA is TGTGCCAGCAGCTTGATGAAGGGGCTCGGTTCACCCCTCCACTTT. This codes for CASSLMKGLGSPLHF.

This clonotype was seen ten or more times. The J gene is TRBJ2-3, the V gene TRBV6-2 or TRBV6-3; possible D gene TRBD1, 5 bases. The CDR3 is 15 residues long. The germline V and J ends were trimmed by 2 bases and 5 bases, with 14 bases remaining between them. Germline V lookup: CDR1 MNHEY, CDR2 SVGEGT. For the CDR3, the DNA is TGTGCCAGCAGTTACCGGCAGGGTGGGGTAGATACGCAGTATTTT. Encoded protein: CASSYRQGGVDTQYF.

This clonotype has a count of ten or more. CDR3 sequence reads: CASSRQLAGGHVEQYF. Written as DNA, the CDR3 is TGCGCCAGCAGCCGCCAGCTAGCGGGGGGACATGTGGAGCAGTACTTC. The chain links TRBV4-1 to TRBJ2-7, with 11 bases lining up with TRBD2. CDR1 and CDR2 (germline): MGHRA, YSYEKL. Germline trimming cut 4 bases from V and 7 bases from J; bases unmatched to any gene: 12. This CDR3 comprises 16 residues.

There are a few counts of this clonotype. The chain carries TRBV4-3 and TRBJ2-1; D is undetermined. The germline gives CDR1 LGHNA, CDR2 YSLEER. With 0 bases removed from V and 0 bases from J, the gap between germline ends came to 12 bases. The CDR3 totals 17 residues. CDR3 in amino acids: CASSQDYRALSYNEQFF. The DNA for the CDR3 is TGCGCCAGCAGCCAAGATTATCGGGCTCTCTCCTACAATGAGCAGTTCTTC.

Many counts were recorded for this clonotype. CDR3 in amino acids: CASSFSGAGYNEQFF. CDR3 nucleotides: TGTGCCAGCAGTTTTTCGGGGGCGGGATACAATGAGCAGTTCTTC. This chain joins TRBV12-3 or TRBV12-4 and TRBJ2-1; D may be TRBD1 or TRBD2 (6 bases each). Trimming shortened V by 3 bases and J by 4 bases, and 13 bases separated the two germline ends. This CDR3 is built from 15 residues.

This clonotype was counted ten times or more. The V gene is TRBV9, the J gene TRBJ1-6; 7 nucleotides line up with TRBD1. CDR3 size: 14 residues. Germline V CDR1 and CDR2: SGDLS, YYNGEE. The J segment lost 7 bases and the V segment lost 3 bases, leaving 4 bases of the junction unmatched. The CDR3: CASSAGTANSPLHF. In DNA, the CDR3 is TGTGCCAGCAGCGCCGGGACAGCCAATTCACCCCTCCACTTT. Complete variable domain (other parts from reference TRBV9 and TRBJ1-6): DSGVTQTPKHLITATGQRVTLRCSPRSGDLSVYWYQQSLDQGLQFLIQYYNGEERAKGNILERFSAQQFPDLHSELNLSSLELGDSALYFCASSAGTANSPLHFGNGTRLTVT.

This clonotype was recorded at least ten times. The chain has TRBV5-4 and TRBJ2-3; weak D call: TRBD2 (6 bases). Germline CDR1 SGHNT, CDR2 YYREEE (reference sequence). This CDR3 is built from 13 residues. V was trimmed by 4 bases and J by 5 bases, leaving 11 bases between them. The CDR3 DNA reads as TGTGCCAGCAGCACCCGGGACTTAGATACGCAGTATTTT. It encodes CASSTRDLDTQYF.

The table lists this clonotype with a few counts. The CDR3 sequence is CASSSTPGLAGDTQYF. CDR3 in DNA: TGTGCCAGCAGCTCTACTCCGGGACTAGCGGGGGATACGCAGTATTTT. The chain employs TRBV5-6 and TRBJ2-3, with 13 bases aligning to TRBD2. This CDR3 region has 16 residues. CDR1 is SGHDT and CDR2 is YYEEEE in the germline V gene. The trim removed 3 bases at V and 6 bases at J, leaving 7 bases unmatched.

There are many counts of this clonotype. The V gene is TRBV10-1, the J gene TRBJ2-3; possible D gene TRBD1, 5 bases. CDR1 and CDR2 from the germline V gene are WNHNN and SYGVQD (reference sequence). V gave up 1 base and J gave up 2 bases, with 10 bases separating them. There are 15 residues in the CDR3. CDR3 DNA sequence: TGCGCCAGCAGTGAGTTTACAGGAACCACAGATACGCAGTATTTT. This translates into CASSEFTGTTDTQYF.

This clonotype was counted ten times or more. CDR3 amino acids: CSATVNTGELFF. DNA for the CDR3: TGCAGTGCTACAGTTAACACCGGGGAGCTGTTTTTT. The chain carries TRBV20-1 and TRBJ2-2; D is uncertain. The CDR3 consists of 12 residues. The V end was cut by 4 bases, the J end by 2 bases, with 5 bases between. CDR1 and CDR2 from the germline V gene are DFQATT and SNEGSKA (reference sequence).

This clonotype was detected many times. The chain employs TRBV4-1 and TRBJ1-2; 9 bases match TRBD1. The V segment lost 5 bases and the J segment 4 bases; nucleotides outside the gene matches: 8. In germline, CDR1 is MGHRA, CDR2 YSYEKL. The CDR3 sequence is 15 residues long. CDR3 in DNA: TGCGCCAGCAGCGATACAGGGGGCGTGAGCTATGGCTACACCTTC. As protein: CASSDTGGVSYGYTF.

This clonotype was seen at least ten times. This sequence joins TRBV29-1 and TRBJ2-5, with TRBD1 identical over 7 bases. The CDR3 has 11 amino acids. V lost 7 bases and J lost 10; bases outside the gene matches: 9. Germline CDR1 SQVTM, CDR2 ANQGSEA. This chain's CDR3 is CSAWSGQVQYF. The CDR3, as DNA: TGCAGCGCCTGGAGCGGACAGGTCCAGTACTTC. The full variable domain, rest sourced from reference TRBV29-1 and TRBJ2-5, is SAVISQKPSRDICQRGTSLTIQCQVDSQVTMMFWYRQQPGQSLTLIATANQGSEATYESGFVIDKFPISRPNLTFSTLTVSNMSPEDSSIYLCSAWSGQVQYFGPGTRLLVL.

At least ten counts were recorded for this clonotype. The chain combines TRBV10-3 with TRBJ1-1, with a weak D call TRBD1 (5 bases). Trimming pared 6 bases from V and 4 bases from J, leaving 15 bases between. The CDR3 loop spans 14 amino acids. CDR1 is ENHRY and CDR2 is SYGVKD in the germline V gene. CDR3 DNA: TGTGCCATCAGGGGGTCGGGGGGAGGCACTGAAGCTTTCTTT. It codes for CAIRGSGGGTEAFF.

This clonotype has ten or more counts. The rearrangement joins TRBV7-9 to TRBJ2-1; 8 positions agree with TRBD1. V shed 5 bases, J shed 8 bases, and the junction held 11 bases outside the gene matches. Looked up from germline, CDR1 is SEHNR and CDR2 is FQNEAQ (reference sequence). The CDR3 has 15 residues. CDR3 nucleotides: TGTGCCAGCAGCCGGACCGGACAGGGCCAGGATGAGCAGTTCTTC. Translation gives CASSRTGQGQDEQFF.

The table lists this clonotype with many counts. The V gene is TRBV4-2, the J gene TRBJ2-2; 11 bases agree with TRBD1. The CDR3 has 17 amino acids. Germline lookup yields CDR1 LGHNA and CDR2 YNFKEQ. V lost 4 bases and J lost 6; bases outside the gene matches: 10. The CDR3 region is CASSRRPGQGVSGELFF. CDR3 coding DNA: TGTGCCAGCAGCCGTAGACCGGGACAGGGGGTCTCCGGGGAGCTGTTTTTT.

This clonotype was detected ten times or more. The chain is built from TRBV20-1 and TRBJ2-7; 7 bases are a match to TRBD1. The V gene end was trimmed by 5 bases and the J gene end by 4 bases; junction bases not matched to a gene: 8. Looked up from germline, CDR1 is DFQATT and CDR2 is SNEGSKA (reference sequence). This CDR3 is built from 13 residues. CDR3 amino acids: CSAETGAGYEQYF. DNA for the CDR3: TGCAGTGCTGAAACAGGGGCTGGGTACGAGCAGTACTTC.

This clonotype was observed many times. The V and J genes are TRBV2 and TRBJ2-3; D is possibly TRBD2 (5 bases). V was shortened by 3 bases and J by 0 bases, with 7 bases between the two germline ends. This CDR3 spans 14 amino acids. Per the germline V gene, CDR1 is SNHLY and CDR2 is FYNNEI. The CDR3 bases are TGTGCCAGCAGTGATAAGCGGAGCACAGATACGCAGTATTTT. This translates into CASSDKRSTDTQYF.

Many counts were recorded for this clonotype. The gene calls are TRBV7-2 and TRBJ2-6; D remains ambiguous. Trimming took off 4 bases at V and 4 bases at J, with 11 bases between the two ends. This CDR3 has 15 residues. CDR1 and CDR2 from the germline V gene are SGHTA and FQGNSA. The CDR3 bases are TGTGCCAGCAGCTACACAGAGGCCGGGGCCAACGTCCTGACTTTC. Protein sequence: CASSYTEAGANVLTF.

The chain is built from TRBV7-9 and TRBJ1-1, with TRBD1 matching 12 bases. Germline lookup yields CDR1 SEHNR and CDR2 FQNEAQ (reference sequence). CDR3 length equals 15 residues. J was trimmed by 5 bases and V by 11 bases; bases with no gene match: 12. Here the CDR3 reads CAHGGQGAGETEAFF. Written as DNA, the CDR3 is TGTGCCCACGGGGGACAGGGGGCAGGAGAAACTGAAGCTTTCTTT.